These 12 T cell receptor beta chains were sequenced from one sample in a study of metastatic and nonmetastatic thyroid tumors. Patients underwent thyroid surgery, and none had received any treatment before it. TCRdb re-analyzed the PCR reads through MiXCR. The data contain roughly 30,000 clones, roughly 25% of them singletons. Sample: blood. The receptors here all came from a female donor with papillary thyroid cancer or a benign thyroid nodule (not recorded which). Some clones in this sample may be carry-over from other donors' samples.

This clone is labeled as medium-sized (0.01 to 0.1%). The chain joins TRBV12-3 or TRBV12-4 to TRBJ1-1; D remains unclear. The CDR3 contains 13 residues. Deletions cut 1 base from V and 3 bases from J, with 6 bases between. For the CDR3, the DNA is TGTGCCAGCAGTTTAGGGGCACACACTGAAGCTTTCTTT. Translated, it gives CASSLGAHTEAFF.

The genes are TRBV7-8 and TRBJ2-5, with 11 bases identical to TRBD2. Germline values: CDR1 SGHVS, CDR2 FQNEAQ. Trimming took 2 bases from V and 3 from J; bases not matched to a gene: 2. CDR3 size: 15 residues. CDR3 residues: CASSLLAGGKETQYF. The CDR3 region has the DNA TGTGCCAGCAGCTTACTAGCGGGAGGAAAAGAGACCCAGTACTTC.

This clone was counted between two and nine times. This rearrangement joins TRBV28 to TRBJ2-7; TRBD2 matches at 7 bases. The V gene's germline CDR1 is MDHEN and CDR2 SYDVKM. Trimming took 6 bases from V and 5 from J; bases not matched to a gene: 16. This CDR3 spans 16 amino acids. The CDR3 DNA is TGTGCCAGCAGCGAAGGCCTGAGCGGGATACTCCACGAGCAGTACTTC. Encoded protein: CASSEGLSGILHEQYF.

This sequence joins TRBV20-1 and TRBJ1-5; weak D call: TRBD1 (5 bases). Germline CDR1 reads DFQATT; CDR2 reads SNEGSKA (reference sequence). The V end was cut by 3 bases, the J end by 0 bases, with 6 bases between. The CDR3 length is 13 residues. The CDR3 protein is CSARGVSNQPQHF. In DNA, the CDR3 is TGCAGTGCTAGGGGGGTTAGCAATCAGCCCCAGCATTTT.

This clone was picked up many times. V gene TRBV11-2 combines with J gene TRBJ2-7; possibly TRBD1 for D (6 bases). The germline V gene has CDR1 SGHAT and CDR2 FQNNGV. V was shortened by 6 bases and J by 3 bases, with 12 bases between the two germline ends. The CDR3 runs 13 residues. The CDR3 region has the DNA TGTGCCAGCAGACCGAAAGGGGGCTACGAGCAGTACTTC. It codes for CASRPKGGYEQYF.

The chain employs TRBV24-1 and TRBJ1-4, with D tentatively TRBD1 (6 bases). The CDR3 has 15 amino acids. Trimming shortened V by 7 bases and J by 4 bases, and 15 bases separated the two germline ends. Germline V gene data show CDR1 as KGHDR and CDR2 as SFDVKD. In DNA, the CDR3 is TGTGCCACCAGCGGCGGGGGGGCAAGTAATGAAAAACTGTTTTTT. It is translated as CATSGGGASNEKLFF.

The CDR3 here is CSASQGSGYTF. CDR3 bases: TGCAGTGCTAGTCAGGGTTCCGGCTACACCTTC. The J gene is TRBJ1-2, the V gene TRBV20-1, with D perhaps matching TRBD1 (5 bases). V dropped 3 bases and J dropped 8 bases, with 10 bases sitting between them. Germline V gene data show CDR1 as DFQATT and CDR2 as SNEGSKA (reference sequence). The CDR3 totals 11 residues.

Here the CDR3 reads CASSFSEYNEQFF. The CDR3 nucleotides are TGTGCCAGCAGCTTCTCGGAGTACAATGAGCAGTTCTTC. This chain connects TRBV7-3 to TRBJ2-1; D unresolved. Germline CDR1 SGHTA, CDR2 FQGTGA. V was shortened by 3 bases and J by 4 bases, with 7 bases between the two germline ends. The CDR3 has 13 amino acids.

This clone was picked up a small number of times. V is TRBV12-3 or TRBV12-4 and J is TRBJ1-1; D remains unclear. V gave up 4 bases and J gave up 9 bases, with 9 bases separating them. The CDR3 totals 11 residues. The CDR3 DNA is TGTGCCAGCAGTTCACAGAGAAAAGCTTTCTTT. The encoded protein is CASSSQRKAFF.

This clone is categorized as medium-sized. CDR3 protein: CSAKQGAGSYEQYF. The CDR3 coding sequence is TGCAGTGCTAAACAGGGGGCAGGTTCCTACGAGCAGTACTTC. The genes are TRBV20-1 and TRBJ2-7; 9 bases align to TRBD1. J lost 1 base, V lost 4 bases, and 5 bases had no gene match. Germline values: CDR1 DFQATT, CDR2 SNEGSKA (reference sequence). The CDR3 covers 14 residues.

This chain joins TRBV6-2 or TRBV6-3 and TRBJ2-5; 13 bases map to TRBD2. The length of the CDR3 is 15 residues. V lost 4 bases and J lost 5; bases outside the gene matches: 4. CDR1 is MNHEY, CDR2 SVGEGT, per germline. CDR3 coding DNA: TGTGCCAGCAGTTCAACTAGCGGGGGGGTTGAGACCCAGTACTTC. This codes for CASSSTSGGVETQYF.

This clone has ten or more counts. The chain combines TRBV14 with TRBJ2-7, with D unclear. V was clipped by 1 base and J by 0 bases, with 13 bases between them. This CDR3 region has 16 residues. The germline V gene has CDR1 SGHDN and CDR2 FVKESK. DNA for the CDR3: TGTGCCAGCAGCCAAGGGTCCAGCGTGAGCTCCTACGAGCAGTACTTC. It codes for CASSQGSSVSSYEQYF.